This T cell receptor (beta chain) stems from a study of blood T cell repertoires in COVID-19. Deletions cut 3 bases from V and 5 bases from J, with 10 bases between. The CDR3 sequence is 14 residues long. Germline V gene lookup returns CDR1 MDHEN and CDR2 SYDVKM. The authors' processing: From reference gene primer amplification, estimates of nucleated cell counts were derived. The protocol was immunoSEQ multiplex PCR, while the TCRdb copy is restricted to in-frame clones and leaves out a portion. V, J and clone size were drawn from that table, and D and trimming were deduced from the DNA. The repertoire has approximately 76,000 clones, 83% of them found once; the top ten carry 5.5% to 7.5%.

The source material was peripheral blood. This chain uses TRBV28 with TRBJ2-2, with a tentative D call TRBD2 (6 bases). The source of this sequence is a woman aged 55 to 70 with acute or convalescent COVID-19. The CDR3 sequence is CASSLGGNTGELFF. CDR3 bases: TGTGCCAGCAGTTTGGGGGGAAATACCGGGGAGCTGTTTTTT.